This T cell receptor beta chain was captured by sequencing in a study of CD8 T cells in ankylosing spondylitis. Study-level results: Clones linked to disease were reported to show significant enrichment in matched ankylosing spondylitis synovial fluid. Ankylosing spondylitis blood seemed to carry a telltale TCR beta motif made of eight highly homologous variants. Certain motif variants had earlier appeared in reactive arthritis synovial fluid and blood.

Making the TCR beta libraries involved quantitative 5'-RACE with molecular barcodes. TCRdb passed the 5' RACE reads through MiXCR, listing each CDR3 protein once. The sample lists roughly 30,000 distinct CDR3 sequences, 11% to 15% occurring once. The length of the CDR3 is 13 residues. Germline CDR1 is SGHDN and CDR2 is FVKESK. Trimming shortened V by 3 bases and J by 1 base, and 5 bases separated the two germline ends. As concerns this clonotype: Its antigen remains unidentified.

The clonotype was recovered from a male donor with ankylosing spondylitis or in good health (not recorded which). Material for sequencing was blood. The genes are TRBV14 and TRBJ2-3; D unresolved. The CDR3: CASSHSRTDTQYF. CDR3 DNA: TGTGCCAGCAGCCACTCCCGCACAGATACGCAGTATTTT. The whole variable domain, remainder taken from reference TRBV14 and TRBJ2-3, is EAGVTQFPSHSVIEKGQTVTLRCDPISGHDNLYWYRRVMGKEIKFLLHFVKESKQDESGMPNNRFLAERTGGTYSTLKVQPAELEDSGVYFCASSHSRTDTQYFGPGTRLTVL.